This T cell receptor (beta chain) was profiled in a study of control samples from healthy donors and cancer patients. The CDR3 has 13 residues. V was clipped by 4 bases and J by 8 bases, with 14 bases between them. From germline, CDR1 is GTSNPN and CDR2 SVGIG (reference sequence). The repertoire was sequenced with immunoSEQ multiplex PCR; TCRdb's copy has only in-frame clones and lacks some. The repertoire includes around 22,000 clones, roughly 83% of them detected once, and roughly a quarter sits in the top ten. What was sequenced was PBMCs. The TCR was taken from a man in his 60s with head and neck cancer. This rearrangement joins TRBV30 to TRBJ1-4; D perhaps matches TRBD1 (5 bases). The CDR3 protein is CAWIDGDQEKLFF. The CDR3 coding sequence is TGTGCCTGGATAGACGGGGACCAAGAAAAACTGTTTTTT.